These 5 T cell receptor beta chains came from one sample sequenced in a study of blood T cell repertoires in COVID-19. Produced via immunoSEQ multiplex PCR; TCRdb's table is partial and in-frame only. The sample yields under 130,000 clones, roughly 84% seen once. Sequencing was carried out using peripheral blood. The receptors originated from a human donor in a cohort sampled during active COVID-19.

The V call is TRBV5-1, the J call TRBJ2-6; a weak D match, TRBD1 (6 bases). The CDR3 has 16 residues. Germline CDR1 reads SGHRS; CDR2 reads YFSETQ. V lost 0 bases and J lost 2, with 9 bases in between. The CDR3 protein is CASSLAGQPGANVLTF. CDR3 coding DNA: TGCGCCAGCAGCTTGGCCGGACAGCCTGGGGCCAACGTCCTGACTTTC.

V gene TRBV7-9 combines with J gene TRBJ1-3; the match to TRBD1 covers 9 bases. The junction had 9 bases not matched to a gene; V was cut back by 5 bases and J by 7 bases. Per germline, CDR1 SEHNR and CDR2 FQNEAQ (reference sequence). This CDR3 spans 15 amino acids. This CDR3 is CASSHTGGEVNTIYF. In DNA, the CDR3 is TGTGCCAGCAGCCATACAGGGGGCGAAGTGAACACCATATATTTT.

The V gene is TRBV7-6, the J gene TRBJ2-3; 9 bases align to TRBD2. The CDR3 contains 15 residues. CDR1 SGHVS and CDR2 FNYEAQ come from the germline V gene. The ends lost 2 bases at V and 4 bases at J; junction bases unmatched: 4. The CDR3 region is CASSLLAGDADTQYF. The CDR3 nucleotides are TGTGCCAGCAGCTTATTAGCGGGAGATGCAGATACGCAGTATTTT.

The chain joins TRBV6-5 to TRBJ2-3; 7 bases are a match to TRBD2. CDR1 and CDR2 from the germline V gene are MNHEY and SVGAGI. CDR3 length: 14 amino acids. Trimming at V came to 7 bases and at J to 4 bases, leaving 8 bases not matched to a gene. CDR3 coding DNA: TGTGCCAGCAAAAGGCAGGCGGGAGCAGATACGCAGTATTTT. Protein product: CASKRQAGADTQYF.

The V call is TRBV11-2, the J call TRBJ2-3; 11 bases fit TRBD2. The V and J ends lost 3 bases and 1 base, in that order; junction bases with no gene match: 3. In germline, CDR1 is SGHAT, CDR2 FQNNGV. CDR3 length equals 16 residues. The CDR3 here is CASSFVSGGGTDTQYF. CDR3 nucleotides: TGTGCCAGCAGCTTCGTTAGCGGGGGGGGCACAGATACGCAGTATTTT.